Below, 23 T cell receptor beta chains from the same sample are listed, as sequenced in a study of T cell responses to AZD1222 COVID-19 vaccine. Assay used: immunoSEQ multiplex PCR; TCRdb lists only in-frame clones, some missing. The repertoire holds tens of thousands of clones, with about 89% as singletons. The sequencing here drew on peripheral blood, taken on day 0 of AZD1222 vaccination. These receptors originate from an adult in good health.

The chain recombines TRBV25-1 with TRBJ2-7; D uncertain. V lost 5 bases and J lost 3, with 5 bases in between. This CDR3 has 11 residues. Germline V gives CDR1 MGHDK, CDR2 SYGVNS. Here the CDR3 reads CASSKHYEQYF. The CDR3 nucleotides read TGTGCCAGCAGTAAACACTACGAGCAGTACTTC.

This clone was found once. This chain links TRBV5-6 with TRBJ1-5, with D possibly matching TRBD1 (6 bases). The CDR3 loop spans 14 amino acids. The germline V and J ends were trimmed by 4 bases and 6 bases, with 14 bases remaining between them. Germline CDR1 is SGHDT and CDR2 is YYEEEE. This CDR3 reads CASSPTGGGQPQHF. The CDR3 region has the DNA TGTGCCAGCAGCCCGACAGGAGGGGGTCAGCCCCAGCATTTT.

The chain couples TRBV9 to TRBJ1-1; perhaps TRBD1 as D (5 bases). The CDR3 extends over 15 amino acids. Germline assignment: CDR1 SGDLS and CDR2 YYNGEE. The ends were cut back, 0 bases at V and 4 bases at J, with 13 bases in the middle. Here the CDR3 reads CASSVDGREATEAFF. The DNA of the CDR3 is TGTGCCAGCAGCGTAGATGGCAGGGAGGCCACTGAAGCTTTCTTT. Together with reference TRBV9 and TRBJ1-1, the CDR3 gives the full variable domain: DSGVTQTPKHLITATGQRVTLRCSPRSGDLSVYWYQQSLDQGLQFLIQYYNGEERAKGNILERFSAQQFPDLHSELNLSSLELGDSALYFCASSVDGREATEAFFGQGTRLTVV.

The chain employs TRBV6-5 and TRBJ2-7; TRBD1 is a possible D gene (6 bases). CDR1 is MNHEY and CDR2 is SVGAGI in the germline V gene. Trimming pared 6 bases from V and 3 bases from J, leaving 15 bases between. This CDR3 is 14 amino acids long. The CDR3 sequence is CASRITQGSYEQYF. In DNA, the CDR3 is TGTGCCAGCAGGATCACACAGGGAAGCTACGAGCAGTACTTC.

A single count supports this clone. The V and J genes are TRBV30 and TRBJ2-7; D might be TRBD1 or TRBD2, each matching 5 bases. The length of the CDR3 is 14 residues. Per the germline V gene, CDR1 is GTSNPN and CDR2 is SVGIG (reference sequence). Trimming took off 2 bases at V and 0 bases at J, with 11 bases between the two ends. Here the CDR3 DNA reads TGTGCCTGGAGTCCCGGGGCCCCCTCCTACGAGCAGTACTTC. It encodes CAWSPGAPSYEQYF.

This chain joins TRBV3-1 (or the pseudogene TRBV3-2) and TRBJ1-1; no definite D call. Between the trimmed V and J ends, which lost 5 bases and 6 bases, there was a span of 13 bases. The CDR3 is 13 residues long. Germline-derived CDR1 and CDR2 are LGHDT and YNNKEL (reference sequence). This CDR3 is CASSISPAPEAFF. In nucleotides, the CDR3 is TGTGCCAGCAGCATTAGTCCAGCCCCTGAAGCTTTCTTT.

The chain carries TRBV19 and TRBJ1-1; no clear D. The CDR3 consists of 14 residues. Trimming left V 5 bases short and J 1 base short, with 11 bases between. Germline V gene lookup returns CDR1 LNHDA and CDR2 SQIVND (reference sequence). CDR3 sequence reads: CASSAPLGNTEAFF. CDR3 sequence (DNA): TGTGCCAGTAGTGCGCCCTTGGGGAACACTGAAGCTTTCTTT. Combining the CDR3 with reference TRBV19 and TRBJ1-1 gives the whole variable domain DGGITQSPKYLFRKEGQNVTLSCEQNLNHDAMYWYRQDPGQGLRLIYYSQIVNDFQKGDIAEGYSVSREKKESFPLTVTSAQKNPTAFYLCASSAPLGNTEAFFGQGTRLTVV.

V and J are TRBV29-1 and TRBJ1-1; 8 positions agree with TRBD1. The CDR3 is 12 amino acids. After removal of 6 bases from V and 5 bases from J, the junction contained 5 bases not matched to a gene. Looked up from germline, CDR1 is SQVTM and CDR2 is ANQGSEA. CDR3 bases: TGCAGCGTCGGACAGGGCCCTACTGAAGCTTTCTTT. It codes for CSVGQGPTEAFF.

V and J are TRBV10-1 and TRBJ2-6; D might be TRBD1 (7 bases). V gave up 4 bases and J gave up 3 bases, with 19 bases separating them. There are 18 residues in the CDR3. Looked up from germline, CDR1 is WNHNN and CDR2 is SYGVQD (reference sequence). This chain's CDR3 is CASSARNAGGNGANVLTF. The CDR3 DNA is TGCGCCAGCAGTGCTCGCAACGCAGGGGGGAATGGGGCCAACGTCCTGACTTTC.

The chain is built from TRBV7-9 and TRBJ2-7, with 15 bases matching TRBD2. With 5 bases clipped from V and 0 bases from J, the junction kept 5 bases outside the gene matches. The CDR3 sequence is 17 residues long. The V gene's germline CDR1 is SEHNR and CDR2 FQNEAQ (reference sequence). In DNA, the CDR3 is TGTGCCAGCAGCACGGGACTAGCGGGGGGTTACTCCTACGAGCAGTACTTC. It codes for CASSTGLAGGYSYEQYF.

As for this clone: Mismatch with germline at one junction end may stem from a read error. The rearrangement links TRBV11-2 to TRBJ1-6; a weak D match, TRBD1 (5 bases). Germline V gives CDR1 SGHAT, CDR2 FQNNGV. CDR3 length: 15 residues. CDR3 bases: TGTGCCAGCAGCATAGACAGCCTCTATAATTCACCCCTCCACTTT. This sequence encodes CASSIDSLYNSPLHF.

V is TRBV7-2 and J is TRBJ1-2, with D unclear. This CDR3 region has 14 residues. The ends were cut back, 6 bases at V and 4 bases at J, with 15 bases in the middle. Germline loops: CDR1 SGHTA, CDR2 FQGNSA. CDR3 loop: CASSLYSPGYGYTF. As DNA, the CDR3 is TGTGCCAGCAGTTTATACAGCCCCGGCTATGGCTACACCTTC.

The CDR3 DNA follows: TGTGCCAGCAGCGCCGGACAGGCCATTAATGAAAAACTGTTTTTT. This gives the protein CASSAGQAINEKLFF. The chain joins TRBV7-9 to TRBJ1-4; 7 nucleotides line up with TRBD1. The CDR3 is 15 residues long. Germline trimming cut 5 bases from V and 4 bases from J; bases unmatched to any gene: 7. CDR1 and CDR2 (germline): SEHNR, FQNEAQ (reference sequence).

This clone is a singleton in its sample. The V and J genes are TRBV30 and TRBJ2-3; D may be TRBD2 (5 bases). The CDR3 runs 13 residues. Germline V CDR1 and CDR2: GTSNPN, SVGIG (reference sequence). Deletions cut 0 bases from V and 8 bases from J, with 12 bases between. Here the CDR3 reads CAWSVRPRGTQYF. Written as DNA, the CDR3 is TGTGCCTGGAGTGTACGGCCCCGGGGTACGCAGTATTTT.

The rearrangement uses TRBV20-1 and TRBJ1-5; D might be TRBD1 (5 bases). CDR3 length: 11 residues. From germline, CDR1 is DFQATT and CDR2 SNEGSKA (reference sequence). The germline V and J ends were trimmed by 3 bases and 9 bases, with 9 bases remaining between them. The CDR3 region has the DNA TGCAGTGCTAGGAGCGGGGGGCCCCAGCATTTT. As protein: CSARSGGPQHF.

The chain links TRBV9 to TRBJ1-2; D uncertain. Germline CDR1 reads SGDLS; CDR2 reads YYNGEE. The CDR3 loop spans 12 amino acids. Deletions cut 3 bases from V and 8 bases from J, with 11 bases between. Here the CDR3 DNA reads TGTGCCAGCAGCGCCGGACCGGGGGGCTACACCTTC. Protein sequence: CASSAGPGGYTF.

The rearrangement joins TRBV6-2 or TRBV6-3 to TRBJ2-7; D unresolved. CDR3 size: 14 residues. Trimming took 2 bases from V and 0 from J, leaving 8 bases between them. Looked up from germline, CDR1 is MNHEY and CDR2 is SVGEGT. Here the CDR3 reads CASSYIGNSYEQYF. CDR3 nucleotide sequence: TGTGCCAGCAGTTACATTGGAAACTCCTACGAGCAGTACTTC.

The chain uses TRBV6-2 or TRBV6-3 and TRBJ1-2; a weak D match, TRBD1 (6 bases). Trimming stripped 2 bases from V and 4 bases from J, with 14 bases between. Germline CDR1 and CDR2: MNHEY and SVGEGT. This CDR3 is 15 amino acids long. CDR3 in amino acids: CASSYSGQGSYGYTF. The CDR3 coding sequence is TGTGCCAGCAGTTACAGCGGGCAGGGGAGCTATGGCTACACCTTC.

This sequence joins TRBV2 and TRBJ1-2; no firm D call. The V and J ends lost 8 bases and 8 bases respectively, with 18 bases between them. Germline lookup yields CDR1 SNHLY and CDR2 FYNNEI. This CDR3 spans 13 amino acids. CDR3 bases: TGTGCCAGCGACCCGGACCGGGCGGTAGGCTACACCTTC. It yields the protein CASDPDRAVGYTF.

The V call is TRBV7-2, the J call TRBJ1-1; 8 bases line up with TRBD1. The CDR3 covers 17 residues. Germline V gene lookup returns CDR1 SGHTA and CDR2 FQGNSA. The junction had 14 bases not matched to a gene; V was cut back by 3 bases and J by 5 bases. The CDR3 DNA reads TGTGCCAGCAGCTTTGGCAGGGGGCATGTAGTAAGGACTGAAGCTTTCTTT. This gives the protein CASSFGRGHVVRTEAFF. Based on the CDR3 plus reference TRBV7-2 and TRBJ1-1, the full variable domain is GAGVSQSPSNKVTEKGKDVELRCDPISGHTALYWYRQSLGQGLEFLIYFQGNSAPDKSGLPSDRFSAERTGGSVSTLTIQRTQQEDSAVYLCASSFGRGHVVRTEAFFGQGTRLTVV.

V and J are TRBV24-1 and TRBJ2-5; D not resolved. CDR3 size: 11 residues. The germline V gene has CDR1 KGHDR and CDR2 SFDVKD. Trimming stripped 9 bases from V and 0 bases from J, with 4 bases between. Here the CDR3 reads CATGHQETQYF. In DNA, the CDR3 is TGTGCCACCGGTCACCAAGAGACCCAGTACTTC.

The CDR3 region is CATSRDQGETQYF. The CDR3 region has the DNA TGTGCCACCAGCAGAGATCAGGGGGAGACCCAGTACTTC. The rearrangement joins TRBV15 to TRBJ2-5; perhaps TRBD1 as D (6 bases). CDR1 LNHNV and CDR2 YYDKDF come from the germline V gene (reference sequence). The germline V and J ends were trimmed by 0 bases and 5 bases, with 7 bases remaining between them. The CDR3 totals 13 residues.

The rearrangement uses TRBV2 and TRBJ1-1; D unresolved. The CDR3 runs to 12 residues. Germline assignment: CDR1 SNHLY and CDR2 FYNNEI. V gave up 4 bases and J gave up 5 bases, with 8 bases separating them. The CDR3 nucleotides are TGTGCCAGCAGTGTGGGGTTTACTGAAGCTTTCTTT. Translated, it gives CASSVGFTEAFF.